This T cell receptor (beta chain) was obtained from a study of T cell repertoires in ileal Crohn's disease. Study as a whole: All patients had surgery for stricturing (approximately 60%) or penetrating (39%) disease.

Points from the study as a whole: Mucosal expansions were suggested to be mainly CD8 T cells.

This clone appeared a single time. Its antigen is not identified. Sequencing was performed with immunoSEQ multiplex PCR; in TCRdb, only in-frame clones are kept and a portion is missing. The data contain 14,000 or so clones, about 73% of them singletons. This clonotype was sampled from an adult with Crohn's disease. Material for sequencing was ileal tissue.

The CDR3 loop is CASSIPRYDTQYF. Here the CDR3 DNA reads TGTGCCAGCAGTATTCCTCGATACGATACGCAGTATTTT. The chain employs TRBV6-1 and TRBJ2-3; no clear D. Between the trimmed V and J ends, which lost 5 bases and 6 bases, there was a span of 12 bases. CDR3 size: 13 residues. The V gene's germline CDR1 is MNHNS and CDR2 SASEGT.